This T cell receptor beta chain appears in the sequencing data of a study of shared clonotypes between healthy human individuals. The overall study: Per donor, CD8 memory used one plate, CD8 naive used two, CD4 memory used three and CD4 naive used three. The study, taken as a whole, reports: It was the non-shared clonotypes that had lower generation probabilities than clonotypes shared by all four donors.

To note about this clone: Its antigen is unidentified.

It was at deep level that the assay was run. Every subset's genomic DNA went evenly onto several immunoSEQ plates. Data came from immunoSEQ multiplex PCR; TCRdb stores just in-frame clones and leaves some out. The table records about 2 million clones, just under 95% of them present only once. Germline CDR1 and CDR2: MNHEY and SVGAGI. The CDR3 sequence is 13 residues long. Trimming removed 6 bases at V and 7 bases at J, with 13 bases between. CD8 cells classed as naive were CD45RO-negative and positively selected for CCR7, excluding terminally differentiated effector memory CD45RA+ cells. The V and J genes are TRBV6-5 and TRBJ2-1, with D unresolved. This clonotype was sampled from a man between 18 and 35 years old in good health. Source material: naive CD8+ T cells sorted from blood. Here the CDR3 DNA reads TGTGCCAGCAGCTCCCGGGCCTCGAATGAGCAGTTCTTC. Amino acid sequence: CASSSRASNEQFF.